A selection of T cell receptor beta chains follows, all from one sample in a study of cytomegalovirus exposure and HLA in healthy donors. Sequenced by immunoSEQ multiplex PCR; TCRdb stores in-frame clones only, minus some. The sample consists of hundreds of thousands of clones, 70% to 85% of them appearing once. The sequenced sample was PBMCs. These receptors all stem from a girl aged 2-10 years in good health and CMV-seronegative. Each CDR3 is given with its conserved first and last residue. The D gene is left open where the match is weak. Clone sizes are given selectively: once, few, many, or a class where the clone is expanded.

V gene,J gene,clone size,D gene,CDR3 DNA,CDR3 protein
TRBV4-1,TRBJ1-5,few,TRBD1,TGCGCCAGCAGCCCTCGGGACAGAAATCAGCCCCAGCATTTT,CASSPRDRNQPQHF
TRBV25-1,TRBJ2-1,-,TRBD2,TGTGCCAGCAGTGAAGGACTAGCGGGGGTCAATGAGCAGTTCTTC,CASSEGLAGVNEQFF
TRBV14,TRBJ1-3,once,-,TGTGCCAGCAGCCTAACCGGGCTACCGGGGGGAAACACCATATATTTT,CASSLTGLPGGNTIYF
TRBV7-2,TRBJ1-2,-,TRBD1,TGTGCCAGCAGCCCTTCTTGGACAGGGAGGGACGGCTACACCTTC,CASSPSWTGRDGYTF
TRBV5-4,TRBJ2-7,-,-,TGTGCCAGCAGCTTGGACCGGTACGAGCAGTACTTC,CASSLDRYEQYF
TRBV6-1,TRBJ1-5,-,-,TGTGCCAGCAGTGAAGCGGGGCAGCTTAGCAATCAGCCCCAGCATTTT,CASSEAGQLSNQPQHF
TRBV13,TRBJ2-1,-,TRBD2,TGTGCCAGCAGCCCTGGACTAGCGGGAGGAAATGAGCAGTTCTTC,CASSPGLAGGNEQFF
TRBV13,TRBJ2-5,-,TRBD1,TGTGCCAGCAGTTCTCTGACAGGGACGGGCGAGACCCAGTACTTC,CASSSLTGTGETQYF
TRBV25-1,TRBJ1-5,once,-,TGTGCCAGCAGTAAGCAGGGCAATCAGCCCCAGCATTTT,CASSKQGNQPQHF
TRBV30,TRBJ1-1,-,-,TGTGCCTGGAGAAAACAGGGTCCTGAAGCTTTCTTT,CAWRKQGPEAFF
TRBV5-1,TRBJ2-3,-,-,TGCGCCAGCAGCTTCAGAGGGAAACCAGATACGCAGTATTTT,CASSFRGKPDTQYF
TRBV2,TRBJ1-1,few,TRBD1,TGTGCCAGCAGAGACGGGACAGTAGAAGCTTTCTTT,CASRDGTVEAFF
TRBV27,TRBJ2-7,-,TRBD2,TGTGCCAGCAGTTTTTCCGGGGGGTCCTACGAGCAGTACTTC,CASSFSGGSYEQYF
TRBV4-1,TRBJ1-5,-,-,TGCGCCAGCAGCCAAGACGGGCAGGGCCGACAGCCCCAGCATTTT,CASSQDGQGRQPQHF
TRBV6-5,TRBJ1-6,-,-,TGTGACTGGAAGCTAGTAAATTCACCCCTCCACTTT,CDWKLVNSPLHF
TRBV11-2,TRBJ2-7,-,TRBD1,TGTGCCAGCAGGCGGACAGGGTCCCACGAGCAGTACTTC,CASRRTGSHEQYF
TRBV7-9,TRBJ2-7,-,TRBD2,TGTGCCAGCAGCTTAGGTGTAGCGGGAGGCGGCGAGCAGTACTTC,CASSLGVAGGGEQYF
TRBV11-2,TRBJ2-3,few,TRBD2,TGTGCCAGCAGGGCCTGGGGGGGAGGCGCAGATACGCAGTATTTT,CASRAWGGGADTQYF
TRBV5-1,TRBJ1-2,once,-,TGCGCCAGCAGCTTGCTCGCCGGTTTTAACTATGGCTACACCTTC,CASSLLAGFNYGYTF
TRBV11-2,TRBJ2-7,-,TRBD2,TGTGCCAGCAGTAACCCGGGACTAGCGGGAGGTCTCGTGGAGCAGTACTTC,CASSNPGLAGGLVEQYF
TRBV5-4,TRBJ2-7,-,TRBD2,TGTGCCAGCAAAGATAGCGGGAGTCACTCCTACGAGCAGTACTTC,CASKDSGSHSYEQYF
TRBV29-1,TRBJ2-6,-,-,TGCAGCGTTTGGGGGGACTCTGGGGCCAACGTCCTGACTTTC,CSVWGDSGANVLTF
TRBV19,TRBJ1-1,-,-,TGTGCCAGTTCCTGGGGCCCTGAAGCTTTCTTT,CASSWGPEAFF
TRBV11-2,TRBJ2-5,-,TRBD2,TGTGCCAGCAGCTTCCGAGGACTAGCGGGGGGTGAGACCCAGTACTTC,CASSFRGLAGGETQYF
TRBV30,TRBJ2-1,-,-,TGTGCCTGGAGTGTACAGGGAGGGGAGCAGTTCTTC,CAWSVQGGEQFF
TRBV12-5,TRBJ2-7,few,-,TGTGCTAGTGGTTTGGTTAGTGGCGAGCAGTACTTC,CASGLVSGEQYF
TRBV2,TRBJ1-3,-,TRBD1,TGTGCCAGCATGTGGCAGGGGGCGGCGGACACCATATATTTT,CASMWQGAADTIYF
TRBV6-1,TRBJ1-5,-,-,TGTGCCAGACCCGTCCGACATCAGCAGCCCCAGCATTTT,CARPVRHQQPQHF
TRBV7-9,TRBJ2-7,-,-,TGTGCCAGCAGCTTAGGGACAAATGAGCAGTACTTC,CASSLGTNEQYF
TRBV14,TRBJ2-2,few,-,TGTGCCAGCAGCCTCGCCAGGACACTGAACACCGGGGAGCTGTTTTTT,CASSLARTLNTGELFF
TRBV7-9,TRBJ2-1,-,TRBD2,TGTGCCAGCAGCTACAAAACCGGGACTAGCTCTGAGCAGTTCTTC,CASSYKTGTSSEQFF
TRBV4-1,TRBJ1-3,-,-,TGCGCCAGCAGCCGCGGGAGGGTGGGGGGCCCAAACACCATATATTTT,CASSRGRVGGPNTIYF
TRBV6-5,TRBJ2-7,-,TRBD2,TGTGCCAGCAGTTACTCTCCTAGCGGGGTAAACTACGAGCAGTACTTC,CASSYSPSGVNYEQYF
TRBV19,TRBJ2-1,-,-,TGTGCCAGCTCCCGGGAGAGGTACAATGAGCAGTTCTTC,CASSRERYNEQFF
TRBV6-5,TRBJ1-1,-,TRBD1,TGTGCCAGCAGTCCGCAACAGGGGGCGCGGGGTTTCTTT,CASSPQQGARGFF